Listed here are 21 T cell receptor beta chains from one sample, sequenced in a study of cytomegalovirus exposure and HLA in healthy donors. The primer mix had 60 Vbeta and 13 Jbeta primers. Method: immunoSEQ multiplex PCR; TCRdb's copy keeps in-frame clones and lacks some. Of more than 80,000 clones in the sample, about 89% were seen once. Sequencing was done on a sample of PBMCs. Receptors were obtained from a man aged 25-45 years in good health and CMV-seropositive.

J is TRBJ2-7 and V is TRBV5-1; 9 nucleotides align to TRBD1. J gave up 5 bases and V 4 bases, and 4 bases lay outside the gene matches. The CDR3 totals 13 residues. CDR1 is SGHRS and CDR2 is YFSETQ in the germline V gene. CDR3 sequence: CASSGDRADEQYF. Here the CDR3 DNA reads TGCGCCAGCAGCGGGGACAGGGCGGACGAGCAGTACTTC. The variable domain in full, completed from reference TRBV5-1 and TRBJ2-7, reads KAGVTQTPRYLIKTRGQQVTLSCSPISGHRSVSWYQQTPGQGLQFLFEYFSETQRNKGNFPGRFSGRQFSNSRSEMNVSTLELGDSALYLCASSGDRADEQYFGPGTRLTVT.

This chain joins TRBV6-1 and TRBJ2-1; tentative D call: TRBD2 (6 bases). Germline CDR1 reads MNHNS; CDR2 reads SASEGT. CDR3 length equals 13 residues. V was shortened by 6 bases and J by 10 bases, with 16 bases between the two germline ends. CDR3 DNA: TGTGCCAGCAGGGCGGAGGGACCCCACGAGCAGTTCTTC. Translation: CASRAEGPHEQFF.

V gene TRBV28 combines with J gene TRBJ2-3; tentative D call: TRBD2 (6 bases). The CDR3 length is 15 residues. Germline V gene data show CDR1 as MDHEN and CDR2 as SYDVKM. Between the trimmed V and J ends, which lost 3 bases and 2 bases, there was a span of 12 bases. In DNA form, the CDR3 reads TGTGCCAGCAGTTTTCCCGCGGGAACCACAGATACGCAGTATTTT. Translating it yields CASSFPAGTTDTQYF. Combining the CDR3 with reference TRBV28 and TRBJ2-3 gives the whole variable domain DVKVTQSSRYLVKRTGEKVFLECVQDMDHENMFWYRQDPGLGLRLIYFSYDVKMKEKGDIPEGYSVSREKKERFSLILESASTNQTSMYLCASSFPAGTTDTQYFGPGTRLTVL.

This chain joins TRBV5-4 and TRBJ2-7; D gene ambiguous. Trimming removed 3 bases from V and 1 base from J, with 11 bases in between. The CDR3 covers 14 residues. CDR1 and CDR2 (germline): SGHNT, YYREEE (reference sequence). CDR3 sequence (DNA): TGTGCCAGCAGCTCATACGACTTGTCCTACGAGCAGTACTTC. This gives the protein CASSSYDLSYEQYF.

The gene calls are TRBV9 and TRBJ2-6; possible D gene TRBD1, 6 bases. V was pared by 2 bases and J by 0 bases, with 12 bases between. From germline, CDR1 is SGDLS and CDR2 YYNGEE. This CDR3 contains 17 residues. The CDR3 is CASSVNQGYSGANVLTF. The CDR3 region has the DNA TGTGCCAGCAGCGTTAACCAGGGGTACTCTGGGGCCAACGTCCTGACTTTC.

The gene calls are TRBV11-2 and TRBJ2-2; 8 positions agree with TRBD2. V lost 0 bases, J lost 7 bases, and 4 bases stayed unmatched. The germline CDR1 and CDR2 sequences are SGHAT and FQNNGV. The CDR3 has 15 amino acids. The CDR3 bases are TGTGCCAGCAGCTTAGATGCGGGAGGCGTCGGGGAGCTGTTTTTT. Its translation: CASSLDAGGVGELFF.

The CDR3 loop is CASSFRAGGYNQPQHF. CDR3 sequence (DNA): TGTGCCAGCAGTTTTAGGGCAGGGGGATACAATCAGCCCCAGCATTTT. This chain joins TRBV28 and TRBJ1-5; 7 nucleotides agree with TRBD1. The CDR3 length is 16 residues. Germline V gene data show CDR1 as MDHEN and CDR2 as SYDVKM. J lost 3 bases, V lost 3 bases, and 8 bases had no gene match.

The chain combines TRBV19 with TRBJ1-2, with D tentatively TRBD1 (5 bases). Germline V gives CDR1 LNHDA, CDR2 SQIVND (reference sequence). V was trimmed by 7 bases and J by 8 bases, leaving 14 bases between them. This CDR3 region has 12 residues. For the CDR3, the DNA is TGTGCCAGTAAGGTTGGACACCGAGGCTACACCTTC. The encoded protein is CASKVGHRGYTF.

The V gene is TRBV5-5, the J gene TRBJ2-7; no clear D. Germline CDR1 and CDR2: SGHKS and YYEKEE (reference sequence). Trimming pared 4 bases from V and 0 bases from J, leaving 5 bases between. This CDR3 is 12 amino acids long. This chain's CDR3 is CASSPFSYEQYF. In DNA, the CDR3 is TGTGCCAGCAGCCCGTTCTCCTACGAGCAGTACTTC.

V is TRBV10-1 and J is TRBJ2-5; D gene unclear. The V gene lost 2 bases and the J gene lost 4 bases, with 8 bases spanning the gap. The CDR3 totals 13 residues. Germline CDR1 reads WNHNN; CDR2 reads SYGVQD (reference sequence). The DNA of the CDR3 is TGCGCCAGCAGTGAGGTAGCCGGAGAGACCCAGTACTTC. Its protein is CASSEVAGETQYF.

The V call is TRBV4-1, the J call TRBJ2-2; perhaps TRBD2 as D (6 bases). V dropped 1 base and J dropped 5 bases, with 17 bases sitting between them. The germline V gene encodes CDR1 MGHRA and CDR2 YSYEKL. The CDR3 is 17 residues long. The CDR3 loop is CASSQGLRGRGTGELFF. CDR3 sequence (DNA): TGCGCCAGCAGCCAAGGTCTTCGGGGGAGAGGAACCGGGGAGCTGTTTTTT.

The V and J genes are TRBV4-1 and TRBJ2-7; perhaps TRBD2 as D (6 bases). The germline V gene encodes CDR1 MGHRA and CDR2 YSYEKL. The V and J ends lost 2 bases and 2 bases respectively, with 10 bases between them. This CDR3 contains 14 residues. CDR3 sequence: CASSQNLATYEQYF. CDR3 in DNA: TGCGCCAGCAGCCAAAATCTAGCGACCTACGAGCAGTACTTC.

The chain uses TRBV5-1 and TRBJ2-7; 12 nucleotides line up with TRBD2. Germline V gene data show CDR1 as SGHRS and CDR2 as YFSETQ. The CDR3 runs to 15 residues. Trimming took 4 bases from V and 7 from J; bases not matched to a gene: 9. The CDR3 sequence: CASSPTSGSISEQYF. CDR3 DNA: TGCGCCAGCAGCCCGACTAGCGGGAGTATCTCTGAGCAGTACTTC.

The genes are TRBV2 and TRBJ2-7; D perhaps matches TRBD1 (5 bases). Trimming took off 6 bases at V and 1 base at J, with 10 bases between the two ends. Germline CDR1 SNHLY, CDR2 FYNNEI. CDR3 length: 13 amino acids. This CDR3 is CASRQGISYEQYF. The CDR3 DNA follows: TGTGCCAGCAGGCAGGGAATTTCCTACGAGCAGTACTTC.

The genes are TRBV10-1 and TRBJ1-3; D call uncertain. V lost 0 bases to trimming and J lost 3 bases, with 12 bases between them. CDR3 length: 16 residues. The germline V gene has CDR1 WNHNN and CDR2 SYGVQD (reference sequence). CDR3 nucleotide sequence: TGCGCCAGCAGTGAGTCGCGGGGAGTTCGTGGAAACACCATATATTTT. It is translated as CASSESRGVRGNTIYF.

On this clone: A single base is all that separates this from a far larger clone, so a read error is likely. This sample also contains other DNA sequences that code for the same CDR3. V is TRBV11-2 and J is TRBJ1-5; D might be TRBD1 (6 bases). CDR1 is SGHAT and CDR2 is FQNNGV in the germline V gene. The length of the CDR3 is 16 residues. The CDR3 DNA follows: TGTGCTAGCAGCTTTGTGGGGGCAGGAGTCAATCAGCCCCAGCATTTT. Translating it yields CASSFVGAGVNQPQHF.

The gene calls are TRBV5-1 and TRBJ2-1; 8 positions match TRBD2. This CDR3 spans 16 amino acids. J lost 0 bases, V lost 4 bases, and 6 bases had no gene match. CDR1 is SGHRS, CDR2 YFSETQ, per germline. CDR3 nucleotide sequence: TGCGCCAGCAGCACTACACTAGCGGCCTCCTACAATGAGCAGTTCTTC. Protein: CASSTTLAASYNEQFF.

The chain carries TRBV5-1 and TRBJ1-1; TRBD1 agrees at 10 bases. V lost 4 bases, J lost 4 bases, and 7 bases stayed unmatched. Germline values: CDR1 SGHRS, CDR2 YFSETQ. This CDR3 spans 15 amino acids. For the CDR3, the DNA is TGCGCCAGCAGCCAACACCGGGACAGGGGCACTGAAGCTTTCTTT. Its translation is CASSQHRDRGTEAFF.

The chain joins TRBV19 to TRBJ2-2; 9 nucleotides line up with TRBD1. The trim removed 9 bases at V and 2 bases at J, leaving 7 bases unmatched. The germline V gene has CDR1 LNHDA and CDR2 SQIVND (reference sequence). This CDR3 is 15 amino acids long. CDR3 sequence reads: CASRRTGANTGELFF. The CDR3 DNA reads TGTGCCAGCAGAAGGACAGGGGCAAACACCGGGGAGCTGTTTTTT.

This clone was seen a single time. The chain recombines TRBV5-8 with TRBJ1-2; D call uncertain. This CDR3 has 14 residues. V was trimmed by 3 bases and J by 8 bases, leaving 17 bases between them. Germline CDR1 SGHTS, CDR2 YDEGEE. The CDR3, as DNA: TGTGCCAGCAGCTATGACCCTCCCGACGGGGGCTACACCTTC. Translating it yields CASSYDPPDGGYTF.

The rearrangement joins TRBV9 to TRBJ2-1; possible D gene TRBD2, 6 bases. The V gene lost 0 bases and the J gene lost 3 bases, with 10 bases spanning the gap. CDR1 SGDLS and CDR2 YYNGEE come from the germline V gene. The CDR3 runs to 15 residues. For the CDR3, the DNA is TGTGCCAGCAGCGTAGTAGGGGACTTCTACAATGAGCAGTTCTTC. It translates to CASSVVGDFYNEQFF.